One sample yielded the 18 T cell receptor beta chains listed below, sequenced in a study of blood T cell repertoires in COVID-19. Using immunoSEQ multiplex PCR, the repertoire was profiled, and TCRdb retains in-frame clones only, with some absent. The sample records approximately 77,000 clones, 85% to 90% being singletons. Sequencing was performed on peripheral blood. The source is a man aged 50 to 59 with active COVID-19.

This chain links TRBV5-6 with TRBJ2-7; D might be TRBD1 (6 bases). The germline CDR1 and CDR2 sequences are SGHDT and YYEEEE. V gave up 3 bases and J gave up 6 bases, with 22 bases separating them. This CDR3 has 16 amino acids. CDR3 sequence: CASSSPPGQGSSEQYF. In nucleotides, the CDR3 is TGTGCCAGCAGCTCCCCACCGGGACAAGGGAGCTCCGAGCAGTACTTC.

CDR3 sequence reads: CASSPRTGMGETQYF. The CDR3 DNA reads TGTGCCAGCAGCCCGCGGACAGGGATGGGGGAGACCCAGTACTTC. This chain connects TRBV11-3 to TRBJ2-5; 8 nucleotides agree with TRBD1. CDR1 and CDR2 (germline): SGHNT, YENEEA. The CDR3 has 15 residues. V was clipped by 5 bases and J by 5 bases; unmatched bases: 10.

CDR3 residues: CASSWGHLQETQYF. The CDR3 DNA is TGTGCCAGCAGCTGGGGACATCTCCAAGAGACCCAGTACTTC. This rearrangement joins TRBV14 to TRBJ2-5, with D maybe TRBD1 (6 bases). CDR3 size: 14 residues. Germline V gene sequence: CDR1 SGHDN, CDR2 FVKESK. With 5 bases removed from V and 1 base from J, the gap between germline ends came to 11 bases. Based on the CDR3 plus reference TRBV14 and TRBJ2-5, the full variable domain is EAGVTQFPSHSVIEKGQTVTLRCDPISGHDNLYWYRRVMGKEIKFLLHFVKESKQDESGMPNNRFLAERTGGTYSTLKVQPAELEDSGVYFCASSWGHLQETQYFGPGTRLLVL.

For the CDR3, the DNA is TGTGCCACCAGTGACCAGACAGGGGATGCAACTAATGAAAAACTGTTTTTT. Translation: CATSDQTGDATNEKLFF. This chain joins TRBV24-1 and TRBJ1-4, with 8 nucleotides matching TRBD1. The ends lost 4 bases at V and 0 bases at J; junction bases unmatched: 6. Germline values: CDR1 KGHDR, CDR2 SFDVKD. The CDR3 runs 17 residues.

The chain joins TRBV10-3 to TRBJ2-1, with a possible D match to TRBD1 (6 bases). Germline loops: CDR1 ENHRY, CDR2 SYGVKD. Trimming shortened V by 5 bases and J by 8 bases, and 13 bases separated the two germline ends. The CDR3 totals 13 residues. CDR3: CAISPTGSDEQFF. As DNA, the CDR3 is TGTGCCATCAGTCCGACAGGATCGGATGAGCAGTTCTTC.

The chain couples TRBV4-2 to TRBJ1-2; D is ambiguous. The CDR3 is 20 amino acids. Germline V lookup: CDR1 LGHNA, CDR2 YNFKEQ. Trimming removed 2 bases at V and 3 bases at J, with 28 bases between. In nucleotides, the CDR3 is TGTGCCAGCAGCCAAAACCCTAGCGGAGGTGCCCTAGCTTTGGACTATGGCTACACCTTC. Protein product: CASSQNPSGGALALDYGYTF.

This chain uses TRBV3-1 (or the pseudogene TRBV3-2) with TRBJ1-5; D call uncertain. The CDR3 has 12 residues. The V gene's germline CDR1 is LGHDT and CDR2 YNNKEL (reference sequence). Between the trimmed V and J ends, which lost 1 base and 9 bases, there was a span of 7 bases. This CDR3 reads CASSQVPGPQHF. CDR3 nucleotides: TGTGCCAGCAGCCAAGTTCCCGGGCCCCAGCATTTT.

V gene TRBV7-9 combines with J gene TRBJ2-5; 11 bases agree with TRBD2. CDR3 length: 16 residues. With V trimmed by 5 bases and J by 6 bases, 11 bases remained unmatched. The V gene's germline CDR1 is SEHNR and CDR2 FQNEAQ (reference sequence). The CDR3 reads CASSPPGLAAWQTQYF. The CDR3, as DNA: TGTGCCAGCAGCCCCCCGGGACTAGCGGCTTGGCAGACCCAGTACTTC.

This sequence joins TRBV10-3 and TRBJ1-1; no firm D call. The CDR3 extends over 12 amino acids. From germline, CDR1 is ENHRY and CDR2 SYGVKD. Trimming removed 11 bases from V and 0 bases from J, with 10 bases in between. CDR3 nucleotide sequence: TGTGCCTCACAAACTATGAACACTGAAGCTTTCTTT. Protein product: CASQTMNTEAFF.

The V and J genes are TRBV29-1 and TRBJ1-4; 10 bases fit TRBD1. Germline V gives CDR1 SQVTM, CDR2 ANQGSEA. CDR3 length: 15 amino acids. Trimming cost V 6 bases and J 6 bases; bases outside gene matches: 10. CDR3 protein: CSVFTTGGLDEKLFF. Here the CDR3 DNA reads TGCAGCGTATTTACGACAGGGGGCCTTGATGAAAAACTGTTTTTT. Drawing the rest from reference TRBV29-1 and TRBJ1-4, the complete variable domain is SAVISQKPSRDICQRGTSLTIQCQVDSQVTMMFWYRQQPGQSLTLIATANQGSEATYESGFVIDKFPISRPNLTFSTLTVSNMSPEDSSIYLCSVFTTGGLDEKLFFGSGTQLSVL.

The chain combines TRBV19 with TRBJ1-2; 9 nucleotides align to TRBD1. CDR1 is LNHDA and CDR2 is SQIVND in the germline V gene (reference sequence). This CDR3 is 14 amino acids long. Germline trimming cut 8 bases from V and 4 bases from J; bases unmatched to any gene: 8. CDR3: CASGGQGRGYGYTF. The CDR3 region has the DNA TGTGCCAGTGGGGGACAGGGTCGGGGCTATGGCTACACCTTC.

V and J are TRBV7-2 and TRBJ1-2; D possibly corresponds to TRBD1 (5 bases). Trimming shortened V by 5 bases and J by 4 bases, and 17 bases separated the two germline ends. Per the germline V gene, CDR1 is SGHTA and CDR2 is FQGNSA. The CDR3 length is 15 residues. CDR3 amino acids: CASSPQGAELYGYTF. The CDR3 DNA sequence: TGTGCCAGCAGCCCGCAGGGCGCCGAACTCTATGGCTACACCTTC. Drawing the rest from reference TRBV7-2 and TRBJ1-2, the complete variable domain is GAGVSQSPSNKVTEKGKDVELRCDPISGHTALYWYRQSLGQGLEFLIYFQGNSAPDKSGLPSDRFSAERTGGSVSTLTIQRTQQEDSAVYLCASSPQGAELYGYTFGSGTRLTVV.

The chain uses TRBV18 and TRBJ1-3; D unclear. The CDR3 totals 14 residues. V lost 4 bases and J 4 bases, leaving 11 bases between the germline ends. Per the germline V gene, CDR1 is KGHSH and CDR2 is LQKENI. The CDR3 is CASSRNSWGNTIYF. The CDR3, as DNA: TGTGCCAGCTCACGAAATAGCTGGGGAAACACCATATATTTT. Variable domain in full (rest from reference TRBV18 and TRBJ1-3): NAGVMQNPRHLVRRRGQEARLRCSPMKGHSHVYWYRQLPEEGLKFMVYLQKENIIDESGMPKERFSAEFPKEGPSILRIQQVVRGDSAAYFCASSRNSWGNTIYFGEGSWLTVV.

This clone was recorded a few times. J is TRBJ1-2 and V is TRBV5-4, with a weak D call TRBD1 (5 bases). The CDR3 has 12 amino acids. Per the germline V gene, CDR1 is SGHNT and CDR2 is YYREEE (reference sequence). The V end lost 4 bases, the J end lost 6 bases, and 10 bases lay between the germline ends. For the CDR3, the DNA is TGTGCCAGCAGCCGCTCAGGGAATGGCTACACCTTC. Translation: CASSRSGNGYTF.

This rearrangement joins TRBV11-3 to TRBJ1-2; no clear D gene. The germline CDR1 and CDR2 sequences are SGHNT and YENEEA. The ends were cut back, 4 bases at V and 2 bases at J, with 5 bases in the middle. The CDR3 covers 12 residues. In nucleotides, the CDR3 is TGTGCCAGCAGCTCCGGGAACTATGGCTACACCTTC. Protein product: CASSSGNYGYTF.

V gene TRBV5-6 combines with J gene TRBJ1-2; the D gene is possibly TRBD1 (5 bases). This CDR3 contains 15 residues. The germline V gene encodes CDR1 SGHDT and CDR2 YYEEEE. Trimming pared 1 base from V and 5 bases from J, leaving 15 bases between. The CDR3 is CASSLSGAGPYGYTF. CDR3 nucleotide sequence: TGTGCCAGCAGCTTGAGTGGGGCAGGGCCGTATGGCTACACCTTC.

The sample holds one count of this clone. CDR3 sequence reads: CASSTDRGNTGELFF. CDR3 in DNA: TGTGCCAGCAGCACCGACAGGGGTAACACCGGGGAGCTGTTTTTT. This chain connects TRBV7-3 to TRBJ2-2; 8 positions agree with TRBD1. After removal of 5 bases from V and 2 bases from J, the junction contained 4 bases not matched to a gene. Germline V CDR1 and CDR2: SGHTA, FQGTGA. This CDR3 is built from 15 residues.

The rearrangement uses TRBV5-1 and TRBJ1-4; possibly TRBD1 for D (5 bases). The length of the CDR3 is 14 residues. Germline CDR1 reads SGHRS; CDR2 reads YFSETQ. The V and J ends lost 4 bases and 6 bases respectively, with 13 bases between them. This CDR3 reads CASSQGHGDEKLFF. The CDR3 DNA follows: TGCGCCAGCAGCCAAGGACATGGGGATGAAAAACTGTTTTTT.